This T cell receptor (beta chain) is from a study of cytomegalovirus exposure and HLA in healthy donors. The primer mix had 60 Vbeta and 13 Jbeta primers. Sequenced by immunoSEQ multiplex PCR; TCRdb stores in-frame clones only, minus some. The sample shows around 130,000 clones, roughly 82% of them seen only once. In regard to this clone: The antigen remains unidentified.

From germline, CDR1 is SGDLS and CDR2 YYNGEE. This CDR3 has 15 amino acids. The J segment lost 6 bases and the V segment lost 0 bases, leaving 5 bases of the junction unmatched. The study, taken as a whole, reports: Roughly 170 TCR beta chains were listed as cytomegalovirus-associated. CMV antigen specificity was confirmed in vitro for a few CMV-associated chains. Cytomegalovirus status, reportedly, was diagnosed with high specificity and sensitivity by the classifier.

The J gene is TRBJ2-5, the V gene TRBV9; the match to TRBD2 covers 10 bases. The specimen sequenced was PBMCs. The sequence was obtained from a young woman in good health and CMV-seronegative. CDR3 residues: CASSVDLAGVQTQYF. The CDR3 DNA is TGTGCCAGCAGCGTAGATCTAGCGGGGGTGCAGACCCAGTACTTC.